This entry features one T cell receptor beta chain sequence. This entry comes from a study of Ad26.COV2.S vaccination and SARS-CoV-2 variants. Study at large: It was the COV1001 Ad26.COV2.S trial arm that included the donor. The study gave Ad26.COV2.S intramuscularly, once or twice 56 days apart.

Documented treatment: some 20 received Ad26.COV2.S at low or high dose, single or two shots; 5 received placebo; per-sample allocation not given. Specimens were obtained on day 63 following the first vaccine or placebo injection. Participants' vaccine, an Ad26 vector, delivered Wuhan-strain SARS-CoV-2 spike. Germline V gene data show CDR1 as SGHTA and CDR2 as FQGNSA. The ends lost 0 bases at V and 5 bases at J; junction bases unmatched: 3. CDR3 length: 15 amino acids. Profiled with immunoSEQ multiplex PCR; TCRdb holds only in-frame clones, not every one. This table holds 400,000 to 450,000 clones, approximately 92% found once.

Sequenced material: peripheral blood, taken in a trial of Ad26.COV2.S vaccine versus placebo. The gene calls are TRBV7-2 and TRBJ2-3; TRBD2 aligns across 9 bases. The receptor comes from a person aged 18 to 59 who received the Ad26.COV2.S COVID-19 vaccine or a placebo. This CDR3 reads CASSLASGRGDTQYF. The CDR3 region has the DNA TGTGCCAGCAGCTTAGCTAGCGGGAGAGGAGATACGCAGTATTTT.